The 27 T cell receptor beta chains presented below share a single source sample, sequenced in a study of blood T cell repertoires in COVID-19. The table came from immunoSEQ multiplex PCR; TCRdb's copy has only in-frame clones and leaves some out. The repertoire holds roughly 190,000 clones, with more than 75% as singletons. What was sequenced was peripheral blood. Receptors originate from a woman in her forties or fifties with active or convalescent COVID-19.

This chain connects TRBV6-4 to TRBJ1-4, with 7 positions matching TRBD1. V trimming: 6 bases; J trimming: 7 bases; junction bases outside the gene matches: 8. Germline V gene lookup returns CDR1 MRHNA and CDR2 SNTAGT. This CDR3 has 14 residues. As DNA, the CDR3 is TGTGCCAGCAGCAGGGGGGCGCGAAGTGAAAAACTGTTTTTT. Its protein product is CASSRGARSEKLFF.

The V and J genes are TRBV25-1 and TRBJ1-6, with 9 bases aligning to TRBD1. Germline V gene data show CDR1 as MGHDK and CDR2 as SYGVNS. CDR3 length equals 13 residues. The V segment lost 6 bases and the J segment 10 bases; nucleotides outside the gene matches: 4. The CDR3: CASRTGGRSPLHF. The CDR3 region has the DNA TGTGCCAGCAGGACAGGGGGGCGCTCACCCCTCCACTTT.

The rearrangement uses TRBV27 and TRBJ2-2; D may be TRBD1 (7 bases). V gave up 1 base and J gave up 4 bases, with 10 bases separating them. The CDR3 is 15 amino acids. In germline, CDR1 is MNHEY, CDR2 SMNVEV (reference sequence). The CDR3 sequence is CASSLYQGGTGELFF. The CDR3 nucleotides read TGTGCCAGCAGTTTATATCAGGGGGGCACCGGGGAGCTGTTTTTT.

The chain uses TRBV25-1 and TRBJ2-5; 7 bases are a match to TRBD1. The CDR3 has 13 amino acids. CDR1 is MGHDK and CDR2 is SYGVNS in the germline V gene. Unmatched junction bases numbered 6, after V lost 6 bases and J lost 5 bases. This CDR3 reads CASSRGGWETQYF. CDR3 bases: TGTGCCAGCAGCAGAGGGGGCTGGGAGACCCAGTACTTC. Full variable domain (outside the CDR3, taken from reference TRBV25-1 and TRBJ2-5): EADIYQTPRYLVIGTGKKITLECSQTMGHDKMYWYQQDPGMELHLIHYSYGVNSTEKGDLSSESTVSRIRTEHFPLTLESARPSHTSQYLCASSRGGWETQYFGPGTRLLVL.

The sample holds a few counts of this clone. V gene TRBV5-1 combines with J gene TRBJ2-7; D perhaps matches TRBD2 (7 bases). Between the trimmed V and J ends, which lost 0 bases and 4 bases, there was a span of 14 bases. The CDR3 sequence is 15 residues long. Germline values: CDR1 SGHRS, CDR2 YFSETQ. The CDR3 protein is CASSLVSGGLYEQYF. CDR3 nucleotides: TGCGCCAGCAGCTTGGTATCGGGGGGCCTTTACGAGCAGTACTTC.

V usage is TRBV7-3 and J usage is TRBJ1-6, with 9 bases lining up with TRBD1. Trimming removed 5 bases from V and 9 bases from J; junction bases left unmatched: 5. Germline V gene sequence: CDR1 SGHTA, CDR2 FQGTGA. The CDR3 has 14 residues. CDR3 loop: CASSPGQGGSPLHF. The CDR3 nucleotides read TGTGCCAGCAGCCCGGGACAGGGTGGTTCACCCCTCCACTTT.

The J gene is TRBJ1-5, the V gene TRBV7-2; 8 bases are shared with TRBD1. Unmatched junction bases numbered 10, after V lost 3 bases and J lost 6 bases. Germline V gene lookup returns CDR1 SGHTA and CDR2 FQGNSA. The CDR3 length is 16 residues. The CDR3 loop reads CASSLDGTGRGQPQHF. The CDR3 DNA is TGTGCCAGCAGCTTGGACGGGACAGGACGGGGTCAGCCCCAGCATTTT.

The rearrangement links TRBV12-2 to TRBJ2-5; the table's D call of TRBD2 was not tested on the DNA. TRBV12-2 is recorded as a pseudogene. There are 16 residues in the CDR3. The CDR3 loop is CASRSPSTSAGETQYF. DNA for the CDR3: TGTGCAAGTCGCTCTCCGTCCACTAGCGCCGGGGAGACCCAGTACTTC.

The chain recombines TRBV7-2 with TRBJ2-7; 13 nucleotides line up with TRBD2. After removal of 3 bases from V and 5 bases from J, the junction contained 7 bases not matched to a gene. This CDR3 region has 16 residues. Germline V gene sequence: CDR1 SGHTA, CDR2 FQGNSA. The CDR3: CASSFGLAGVLDEQYF. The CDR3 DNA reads TGTGCCAGCAGCTTCGGACTAGCGGGAGTTCTCGACGAGCAGTACTTC.

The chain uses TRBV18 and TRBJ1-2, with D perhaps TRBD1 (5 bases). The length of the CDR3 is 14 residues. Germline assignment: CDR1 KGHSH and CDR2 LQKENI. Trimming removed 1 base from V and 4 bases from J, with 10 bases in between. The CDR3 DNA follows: TGTGCCAGCTCACCACAGGGGCCCAGCTATGGCTACACCTTC. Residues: CASSPQGPSYGYTF.

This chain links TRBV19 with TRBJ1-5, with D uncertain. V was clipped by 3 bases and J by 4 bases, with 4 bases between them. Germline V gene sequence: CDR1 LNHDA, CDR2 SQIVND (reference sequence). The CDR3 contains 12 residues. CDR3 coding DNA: TGTGCCAGTAGTATTTCGAATCAGCCCCAGCATTTT. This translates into CASSISNQPQHF. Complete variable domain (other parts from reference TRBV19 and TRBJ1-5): DGGITQSPKYLFRKEGQNVTLSCEQNLNHDAMYWYRQDPGQGLRLIYYSQIVNDFQKGDIAEGYSVSREKKESFPLTVTSAQKNPTAFYLCASSISNQPQHFGDGTRLSIL.

CDR3 in DNA: TGTGCCAGCAGTGGATCCGGGACAGGGTTCGGCTACACCTTC. Protein product: CASSGSGTGFGYTF. This rearrangement joins TRBV2 to TRBJ1-2; 9 nucleotides align to TRBD1. Trimming removed 4 bases from V and 8 bases from J; junction bases left unmatched: 8. The germline V gene has CDR1 SNHLY and CDR2 FYNNEI. This CDR3 is built from 14 residues.

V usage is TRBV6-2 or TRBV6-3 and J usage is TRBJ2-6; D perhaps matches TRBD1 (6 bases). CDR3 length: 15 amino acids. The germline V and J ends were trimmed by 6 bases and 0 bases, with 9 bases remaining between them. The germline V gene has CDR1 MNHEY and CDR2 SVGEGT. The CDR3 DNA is TGTGCCAGCAGCAAAGGGGGCTCTGGGGCCAACGTCCTGACTTTC. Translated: CASSKGGSGANVLTF.

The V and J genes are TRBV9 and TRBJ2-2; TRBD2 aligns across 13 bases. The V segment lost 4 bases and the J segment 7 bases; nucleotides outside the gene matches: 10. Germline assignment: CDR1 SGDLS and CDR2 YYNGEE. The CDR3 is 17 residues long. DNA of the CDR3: TGTGCCAGCAGCCCCGGCACTAGCGGGAGGGCCGGCGGGGAGCTGTTTTTT. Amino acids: CASSPGTSGRAGGELFF.

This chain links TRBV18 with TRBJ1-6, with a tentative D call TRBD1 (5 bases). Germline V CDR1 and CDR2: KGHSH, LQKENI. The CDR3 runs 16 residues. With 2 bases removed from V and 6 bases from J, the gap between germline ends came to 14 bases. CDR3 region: CASSPIAGSSNSPLHF. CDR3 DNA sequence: TGTGCCAGCTCACCAATCGCAGGGTCGAGTAATTCACCCCTCCACTTT.

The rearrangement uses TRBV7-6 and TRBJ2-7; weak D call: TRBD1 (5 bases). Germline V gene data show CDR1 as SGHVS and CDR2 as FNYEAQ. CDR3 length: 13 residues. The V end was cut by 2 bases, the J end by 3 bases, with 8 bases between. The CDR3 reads CASSLQQDYEQYF. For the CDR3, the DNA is TGTGCCAGCAGCTTACAACAGGACTACGAGCAGTACTTC.

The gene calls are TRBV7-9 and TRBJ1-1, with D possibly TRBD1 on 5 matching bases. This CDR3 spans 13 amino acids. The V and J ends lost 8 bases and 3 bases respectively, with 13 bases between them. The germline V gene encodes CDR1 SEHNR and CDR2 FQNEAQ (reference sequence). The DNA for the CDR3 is TGTGCCAGCCCGGGAGGGGACTACACTGAAGCTTTCTTT. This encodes CASPGGDYTEAFF.

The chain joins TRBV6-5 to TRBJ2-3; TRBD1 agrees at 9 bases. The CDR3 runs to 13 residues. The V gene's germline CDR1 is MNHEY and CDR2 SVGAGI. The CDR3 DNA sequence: TGTGCGAGCCGGGACAGGGTCACAGATACGCAGTATTTT. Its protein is CASRDRVTDTQYF.

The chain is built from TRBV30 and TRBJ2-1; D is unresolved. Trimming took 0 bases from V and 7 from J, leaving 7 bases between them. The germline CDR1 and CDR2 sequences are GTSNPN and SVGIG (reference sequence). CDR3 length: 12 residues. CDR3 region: CAWSVSRNEQFF. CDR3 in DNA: TGTGCCTGGAGTGTATCTCGGAATGAGCAGTTCTTC.

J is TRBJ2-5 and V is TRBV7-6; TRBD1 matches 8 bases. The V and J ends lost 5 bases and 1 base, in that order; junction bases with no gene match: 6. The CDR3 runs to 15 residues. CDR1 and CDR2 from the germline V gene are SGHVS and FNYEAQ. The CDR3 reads CASSGGTGAQETQYF. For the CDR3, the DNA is TGTGCCAGCAGCGGGGGGACAGGCGCCCAAGAGACCCAGTACTTC.

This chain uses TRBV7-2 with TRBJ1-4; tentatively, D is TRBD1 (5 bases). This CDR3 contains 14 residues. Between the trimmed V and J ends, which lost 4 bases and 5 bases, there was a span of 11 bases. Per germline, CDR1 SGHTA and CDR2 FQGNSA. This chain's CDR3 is CASSYGGINEKLFF. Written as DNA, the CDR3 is TGTGCCAGCAGCTACGGGGGGATCAATGAAAAACTGTTTTTT.

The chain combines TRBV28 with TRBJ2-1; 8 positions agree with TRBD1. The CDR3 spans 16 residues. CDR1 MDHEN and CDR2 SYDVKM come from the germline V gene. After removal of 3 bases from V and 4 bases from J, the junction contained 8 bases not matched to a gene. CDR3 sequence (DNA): TGTGCCAGCAGTTTCACCAGGGGGCTGGGGTACAATGAGCAGTTCTTC. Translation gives CASSFTRGLGYNEQFF.

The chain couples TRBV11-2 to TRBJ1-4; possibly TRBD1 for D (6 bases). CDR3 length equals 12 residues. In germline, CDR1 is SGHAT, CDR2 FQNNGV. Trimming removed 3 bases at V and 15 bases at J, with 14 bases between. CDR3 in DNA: TGTGCCAGCAGCTTTCAGGGGATTCGGGTGTTTTTT. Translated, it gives CASSFQGIRVFF.

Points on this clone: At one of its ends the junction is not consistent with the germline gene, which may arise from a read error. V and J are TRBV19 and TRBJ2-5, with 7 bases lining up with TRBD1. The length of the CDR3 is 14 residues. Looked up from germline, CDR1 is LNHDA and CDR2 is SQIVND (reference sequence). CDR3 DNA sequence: TGTGCCACCGCGGACAGGTCTCCCCAAAAGACCCAGTACTTC. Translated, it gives CATADRSPQKTQYF.

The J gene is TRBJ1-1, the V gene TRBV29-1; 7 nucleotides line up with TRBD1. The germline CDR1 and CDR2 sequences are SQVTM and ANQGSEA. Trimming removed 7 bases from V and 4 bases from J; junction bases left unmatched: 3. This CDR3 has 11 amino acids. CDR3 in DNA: TGCAGCGGTTACAGGGGCACTGAAGCTTTCTTT. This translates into CSGYRGTEAFF.

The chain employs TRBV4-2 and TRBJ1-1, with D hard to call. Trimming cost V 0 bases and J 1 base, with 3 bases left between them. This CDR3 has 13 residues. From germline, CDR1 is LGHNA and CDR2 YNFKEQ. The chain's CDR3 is CASSQDRNTEAFF. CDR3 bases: TGTGCCAGCAGCCAAGATCGGAACACTGAAGCTTTCTTT.

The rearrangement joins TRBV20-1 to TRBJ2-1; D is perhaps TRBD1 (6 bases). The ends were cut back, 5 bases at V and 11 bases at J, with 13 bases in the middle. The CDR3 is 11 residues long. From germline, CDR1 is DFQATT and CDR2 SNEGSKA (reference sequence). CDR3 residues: CSARQEVKQFF. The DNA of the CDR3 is TGCAGTGCTCGACAGGAGGTGAAGCAGTTCTTC.